This TCR beta chain appears in the sequencing data of a study of regulatory T cells in long-lasting Graves disease (TCRdb year 2021). A note on the overall study: Persistent Graves' disease was defined as persistently positive TSH receptor autoantibodies together with antithyroid drug treatment for over 5 years. Patients with persistent Graves' disease were compared with patients with newly diagnosed Graves' disease using TCR sequencing and RNA sequencing of peripheral blood. On average, persistent Graves' disease patients in the clinical cohort had been on antithyroid drugs for around 9.5 years. A total of about 33 samples underwent TCR sequencing: about 13 from persistent and about 20 from newly diagnosed Graves' disease patients. The study took place in China and was registered as a clinical trial.

The time point tag for this specimen amounts to: persistent/refractory GD, antithyroid drugs over 5 years with positive TRAb. For both TCR sequencing and RNA sequencing, RNA was extracted from PBMCs in TRIzol. Graves' disease was diagnosed according to American Thyroid Association guidelines. The patients came from an endocrinology department in Xi'an, China. Each patient gave around 9 milliliters of peripheral blood, collected in an EDTA anticoagulant tube. Ficoll Paque Plus density gradient separation was used to isolate PBMCs, and no additional T cell sorting was done. An Agilent 2100 Bioanalyzer and agarose gel were used to assess RNA quality, and a NanoDrop 2000 was used to measure RNA concentration. Ten or more counts support this clonotype. No cognate antigen has been identified for it. The input lacks base qualities; no much larger clone sits a single base away. Library preparation used multiplex PCR. For sequencing, an Illumina HiSeq 4000 was employed. To build TCR beta libraries, CDR3 regions were amplified by Arm-PCR using iRepertoire HTBI primers. Before sequencing, the PCR products went through gel purification. The published analysis was carried out like this. Gene usage analysis of CDR3 amino acid clonotypes used the 62 TRBV and about 13 TRBJ segments found across samples. Filtered high-quality paired reads were merged into contigs using COPE and FqMerger. BLAST was used to align contigs to the IMGT TRBV, TRBD and TRBJ reference genes, and CDR3 was defined following IMGT. Clonotypes above 0.1% frequency were classified as highly expanded clones. Shannon entropy was used to measure repertoire diversity, and the Gini coefficient was used to measure V-J evenness. A clonotype found in more than one individual was treated as public. The public reads were reanalyzed by TCRdb: fastp trimming at Q25, MiXCR alignment, in-frame beta chains only. Each entry is one CDR3 protein sequence, shown with its most common DNA and genes. These V and J calls derive from TCRdb rather than the authors' analysis. The sample table contains hundreds of thousands of distinct CDR3 sequences; only one count was recorded for roughly 20% of them. The ten largest make up under 9% of the sample.

Its CDR3 holds 12 amino acids, cysteine through phenylalanine. Only the CDR3 DNA is retained, 36 bases long and in frame from the first base. CDR1 and CDR2, looked up from the germline V gene, are MDHEN and SYDVKM. Between the V and J ends, shortened by 4 bases and 11 bases respectively, the junction contains 15 bases. The full study reports these points: Only peripheral blood was studied, because thyroid tissue, the primary lesion, was inaccessible. The authors noted that the small sample size was a limitation that may lower accuracy. Preferential use of TRBV28, TRBJ1-2 and TRBJ2-5 was observed in persistent disease, whereas TRBV20-1 and TRBJ2-1 were favored in newly diagnosed disease. Only the TCR beta chain was sequenced and analyzed. Lower TCR Shannon entropy and fewer highly expanded clones were observed in persistent Graves' disease patients than in newly diagnosed patients, which suggested clonal expansion. More public clonotypes were shared among persistent patients (approximately 3,000) than among newly diagnosed patients (966).

The V gene is TRBV28 and the J gene is TRBJ2-7; no confident D gene assignment can be made. The material sequenced was peripheral blood mononuclear cells (PBMCs), taken when the disease was refractory, from a patient treated with antithyroid drugs. The sequence came from a female donor with Graves disease. The sequence in DNA is TGTGCCAGCAGTTCGACCCAACAGAGGAAGTACTTC. Its translation is CASSSTQQRKYF.